This is a list of T cell receptor beta chains from one sample in a study of blood T cell repertoires in COVID-19. Using immunoSEQ multiplex PCR, the repertoire was profiled, and TCRdb retains in-frame clones only, with some absent. The repertoire consists of roughly 5,500 clones, with about 90% occurring once and the leading ten covering roughly half. Sequenced material: peripheral blood. These receptors were taken from a human donor in a cohort sampled during active COVID-19. The CDR3 runs from the conserved cysteine through the conserved F or W. A D gene is named only where the DNA matches it firmly. Clone size is stated in some rows and not others, as once, few, many or a class when expanded.

size: -
V: TRBV9
J: TRBJ2-2
D: TRBD2
CDR3: CASSAGGGLYLGELFF
DNA: TGTGCCAGCTCTGCTGGGGGAGGGTTATATCTCGGGGAGCTGTTTTTT

size: -
V: TRBV19
J: TRBJ2-3
D: -
CDR3: CASSIMGGPDTQYF
DNA: TGTGCCAGTAGTATCATGGGTGGGCCAGATACGCAGTATTTT

size: -
V: TRBV19
J: TRBJ2-7
D: TRBD1
CDR3: CASSITGGGEQYF
DNA: TGTGCCAGTAGTATAACAGGGGGCGGCGAGCAGTACTTC

size: -
V: TRBV19
J: TRBJ1-4
D: -
CDR3: CASSMYRFGRGDEKLFF
DNA: TGTGCCAGTAGTATGTATAGGTTTGGCAGGGGTGATGAAAAACTGTTTTTT

size: -
V: TRBV13
J: TRBJ2-2
D: -
CDR3: CASSAAGGGAFGELFF
DNA: TGTGCCAGCAGCGCAGCTGGCGGTGGTGCTTTCGGGGAGCTGTTTTTT

size: -
V: TRBV9
J: TRBJ2-3
D: TRBD1
CDR3: CASSVGAGGLNWVTDTQYF
DNA: TGTGCCAGCAGCGTAGGGGCAGGGGGTCTGAACTGGGTCACAGATACGCAGTATTTT

size: once
V: TRBV3-1/TRBV3-2
J: TRBJ1-1
D: -
CDR3: CASSQVMNTEAFF
DNA: TGTGCCAGCAGCCAAGTCATGAACACTGAAGCTTTCTTT

size: -
V: TRBV25-1
J: TRBJ2-7
D: -
CDR3: CASSKPSSYEQYF
DNA: TGTGCCAGCTCGAAACCTAGCTCCTACGAGCAGTACTTC

size: -
V: TRBV5-4
J: TRBJ2-7
D: -
CDR3: CASSLGLSSYEQYF
DNA: TGTGCCAGCAGCTTGGGACTGAGCTCCTACGAGCAGTACTTC

size: -
V: TRBV28
J: TRBJ2-5
D: TRBD1
CDR3: CASSSLLRGLGETQYF
DNA: TGTGCCAGCAGTTCCTTACTCAGGGGGCTCGGGGAGACCCAGTACTTC

size: once
V: TRBV7-6
J: TRBJ2-1
D: TRBD2
CDR3: CASSLVGLAYNEQFF
DNA: TGTGCCAGCAGCTTAGTAGGACTAGCGTACAATGAGCAGTTCTTC

size: -
V: TRBV28
J: TRBJ2-5
D: -
CDR3: CASSTSGRGETQYF
DNA: TGTGCCAGCAGCACCAGCGGGCGAGGGGAGACCCAGTACTTC

size: -
V: TRBV19
J: TRBJ1-6
D: TRBD1
CDR3: CASRRQGANSPLHF
DNA: TGTGCCAGTAGAAGACAGGGGGCTAATTCACCCCTCCACTTT

size: -
V: TRBV7-2
J: TRBJ1-1
D: -
CDR3: CASSLAGENTEAFF
DNA: TGTGCCAGCAGCTTAGCTGGAGAGAACACTGAAGCTTTCTTT

size: -
V: TRBV9
J: TRBJ2-7
D: TRBD1
CDR3: CASSGGTGYEQYF
DNA: TGTGCCAGCAGCGGCGGGACAGGCTACGAGCAGTACTTC

size: -
V: TRBV11-2
J: TRBJ1-4
D: TRBD1
CDR3: CASSPGGLGATNEKLFF
DNA: TGTGCCAGCAGCCCAGGGGGCCTAGGGGCAACTAATGAAAAACTGTTTTTT

size: -
V: TRBV5-1
J: TRBJ2-7
D: TRBD1
CDR3: CASSLSGTGTYEQYF
DNA: TGCGCCAGCAGTCTCTCCGGGACAGGGACTTACGAGCAGTACTTC

size: -
V: TRBV27
J: TRBJ1-6
D: -
CDR3: CASRPPGKNSPLHF
DNA: TGTGCCAGCAGACCTCCAGGCAAGAATTCACCCCTCCACTTT